This T cell receptor beta chain was found in a study of glioma-infiltrating T cells after dendritic cell vaccination. Whole-study context: Patients received three intradermal dendritic cell vaccine injections at biweekly intervals.

Patients had residual fresh-frozen tumor tissue and more than two years of survival data. The assay was immunoSEQ multiplex PCR, and TCRdb's table has in-frame clones only and misses some. The sample carries about 21,000 clones, more than 65% recorded once. V was trimmed by 5 bases and J by 0 bases, leaving 13 bases between them. CDR1 is SNHLY, CDR2 FYNNEI, per germline. This CDR3 is built from 15 residues. The starting material was blood, obtained before dendritic cell vaccination. The clonotype originates from a human donor with glioblastoma. The chain recombines TRBV2 with TRBJ1-1; possibly TRBD1 for D (5 bases). CDR3 nucleotide sequence: TGTGCCAGCAGTCCCGGGGGGACCCTGAACACTGAAGCTTTCTTT. Protein sequence: CASSPGGTLNTEAFF.